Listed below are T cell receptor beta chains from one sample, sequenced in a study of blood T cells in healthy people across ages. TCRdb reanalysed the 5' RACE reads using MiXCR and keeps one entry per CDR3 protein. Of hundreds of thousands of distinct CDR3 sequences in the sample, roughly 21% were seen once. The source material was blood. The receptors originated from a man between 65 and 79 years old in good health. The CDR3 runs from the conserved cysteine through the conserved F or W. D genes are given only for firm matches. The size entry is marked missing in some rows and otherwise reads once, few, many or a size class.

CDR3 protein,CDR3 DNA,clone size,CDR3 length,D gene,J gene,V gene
CASSLVSNGELFF,TGTGCCAGCAGCTTAGTCTCGAACGGGGAGCTGTTTTTT,few,13,NA,TRBJ2-2,TRBV7-2
CSARVSGRPGETQYF,TGCAGTGCTAGAGTTAGCGGACGGCCGGGGGAGACCCAGTACTTC,few,15,NA,TRBJ2-5,TRBV20-1
CASSPGMGGTYEQYF,TGTGCCAGCAGCCCAGGGATGGGTGGCACCTACGAGCAGTACTTC,NA,15,NA,TRBJ2-7,TRBV7-2
CASSPGGGEKLFF,TGTGCCAGCTCACCAGGGGGAGGAGAAAAACTGTTTTTT,NA,13,NA,TRBJ1-4,TRBV18
CASRYTAGTDTQYF,TGTGCCAGCAGGTATACTGCGGGAACAGATACGCAGTATTTT,NA,14,NA,TRBJ2-3,TRBV7-2
CASSLLGPSYEQYF,TGTGCCAGCAGCTTATTAGGACCCTCCTACGAGCAGTACTTC,few,14,NA,TRBJ2-7,TRBV7-2
CASSHRIYNEQFF,TGTGCCAGCAGCCATAGGATATACAATGAGCAGTTCTTC,NA,13,NA,TRBJ2-1,TRBV3-1
CASSIGVQDTQYF,TGTGCCAGTAGTATAGGAGTACAAGATACGCAGTATTTT,NA,13,NA,TRBJ2-3,TRBV19
CASSFSPGGRANNEQFF,TGTGCCAGCAGTTTCTCCCCGGGGGGGAGGGCAAACAATGAGCAGTTCTTC,NA,17,TRBD2,TRBJ2-1,TRBV28
CSATDRADTEAFF,TGCAGTGCCACGGACAGAGCTGACACTGAAGCTTTCTTT,NA,13,NA,TRBJ1-1,TRBV20-1